This T cell receptor (beta chain) was profiled in a study of cytomegalovirus exposure and HLA in healthy donors. PCR employed 60 Vbeta and 13 Jbeta primers. Generated by immunoSEQ multiplex PCR, the TCRdb table keeps only in-frame clones and is missing some. Here the sample spans under 200,000 clones, about four fifths being singletons. CDR1 and CDR2 from the germline V gene are KGHSH and LQKENI. V gave up 3 bases and J gave up 3 bases; unmatched junction bases: 6. The CDR3 extends over 15 amino acids. The rearrangement uses TRBV18 and TRBJ2-3; 7 bases map to TRBD2. This receptor was obtained from a woman between 18 and 29 years old in good health and CMV-seronegative. The specimen was PBMCs. The DNA of the CDR3 is TGTGCCAGCTCACCTAATACAGCGGGAACAGATACGCAGTATTTT. Translating gives CASSPNTAGTDTQYF.